This TCR beta chain was recorded in a study of shared clonotypes between healthy human individuals. Libraries were prepared by immunoSEQ multiplex PCR; TCRdb keeps only in-frame clonotypes and omits some of them. Counted here are a few million clones, approximately 94% occurring once; the ten biggest clones make up around 0.15%. The germline gives CDR1 SGHAT, CDR2 FQNNGV. The CDR3 is 14 residues long. The V gene lost 1 base and the J gene lost 4 bases, with 11 bases spanning the gap. Study results and caveats: It was the non-shared clonotypes that had lower generation probabilities than clonotypes shared by all four donors. Generally, naive subsets came out with larger estimated richness than memory subsets.

About this clone: Its antigen remains unidentified.

This TCR was recovered from a man aged 18 to 35 in good health. Sample: naive CD4+ T cells sorted from blood. Subset reported: CD45RA+ positively selected. The rearrangement links TRBV11-2 to TRBJ2-7; unclear D gene. The CDR3 region is CASSLVKGWYEQYF. DNA for the CDR3: TGTGCCAGCAGCTTAGTTAAGGGCTGGTACGAGCAGTACTTC.